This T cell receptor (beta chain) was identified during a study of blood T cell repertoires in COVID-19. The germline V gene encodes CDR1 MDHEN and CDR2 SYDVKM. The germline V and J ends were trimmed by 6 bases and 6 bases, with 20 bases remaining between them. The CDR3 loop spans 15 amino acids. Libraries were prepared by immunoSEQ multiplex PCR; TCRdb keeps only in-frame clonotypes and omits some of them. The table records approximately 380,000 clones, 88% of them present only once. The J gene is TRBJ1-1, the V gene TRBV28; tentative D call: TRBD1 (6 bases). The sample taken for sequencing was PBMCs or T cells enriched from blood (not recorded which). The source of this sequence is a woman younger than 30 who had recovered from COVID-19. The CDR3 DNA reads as TGTGCCAGCAGCCCCGGCGGACAGTCTGGGGCTGAAGCTTTCTTT. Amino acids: CASSPGGQSGAEAFF.